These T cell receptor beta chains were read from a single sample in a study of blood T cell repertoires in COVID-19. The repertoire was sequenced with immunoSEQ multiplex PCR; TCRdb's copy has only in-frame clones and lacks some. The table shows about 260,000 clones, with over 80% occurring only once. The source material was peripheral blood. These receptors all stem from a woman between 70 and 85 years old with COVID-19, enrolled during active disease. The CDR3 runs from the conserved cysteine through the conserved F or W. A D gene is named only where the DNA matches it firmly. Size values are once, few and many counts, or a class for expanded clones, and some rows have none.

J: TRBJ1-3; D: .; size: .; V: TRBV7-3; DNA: TGTGCCAGCAGCCCCCAGGTATTTAACATATATTTT; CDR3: CASSPQVFNIYF
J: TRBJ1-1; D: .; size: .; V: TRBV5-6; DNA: TGTGCCAGCAGCTTGCTGGGAGGAATGAACACTGAAGCTTTCTTT; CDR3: CASSLLGGMNTEAFF
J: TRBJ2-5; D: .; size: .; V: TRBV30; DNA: TGTGCCTGGAGTGTAGCAGAGACCCAGTACTTC; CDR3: CAWSVAETQYF
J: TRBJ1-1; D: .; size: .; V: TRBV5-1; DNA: TGCGCCAGCAGCCTCGGACAGAATGAAGCTTTCTTT; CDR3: CASSLGQNEAFF
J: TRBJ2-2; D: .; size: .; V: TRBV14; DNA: TGTGCCAGCAGCCAAGCCAGAGCGGCAAACACCGGGGAGCTGTTTTTT; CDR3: CASSQARAANTGELFF
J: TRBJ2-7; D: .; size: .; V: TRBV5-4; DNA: TGTGCCAGCAGCTTGGGCCAGTACCGCTACGAGCAGTACTTC; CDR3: CASSLGQYRYEQYF
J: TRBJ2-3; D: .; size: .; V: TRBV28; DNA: TGTGCCAGCAGTTTATCCGGTAGCGGAGACACAGATACGCAGTATTTT; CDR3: CASSLSGSGDTDTQYF
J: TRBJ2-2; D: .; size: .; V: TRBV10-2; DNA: TGCGCCAGCAAGGCGGGTAGCACCGGGGAGCTGTTTTTT; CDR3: CASKAGSTGELFF
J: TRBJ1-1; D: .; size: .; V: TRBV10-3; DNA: TGTGCCATCAGTGAGTCGGGGGGGTTTAACTCTGAAGCTTTCTTT; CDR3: CAISESGGFNSEAFF
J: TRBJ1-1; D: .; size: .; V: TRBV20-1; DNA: TGCAGTGCTACTGAGGGAGGCACTGAAGCTTTCTTT; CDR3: CSATEGGTEAFF
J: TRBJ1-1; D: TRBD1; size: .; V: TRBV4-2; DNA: TGTGCCAGCAGCCAAGAATTTGGGCGGACAGGCCGTCTAGGGGCTTTCTTT; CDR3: CASSQEFGRTGRLGAFF
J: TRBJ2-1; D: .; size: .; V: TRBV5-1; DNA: TGCGCCAGCAGCAGCCTCGGGAGATCTAATGAGCAGTTCTTC; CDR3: CASSSLGRSNEQFF
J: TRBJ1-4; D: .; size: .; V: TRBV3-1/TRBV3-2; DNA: TGTGCCAGCAGCCAAGATCACTTTGGGGGCCCGGGGAAACTGTTTTTT; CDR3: CASSQDHFGGPGKLFF
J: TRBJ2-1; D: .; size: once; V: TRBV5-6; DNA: TGTGCCAGCAGCTTGGTTGGCCGACTCTACAATGAGCAGTTCTTC; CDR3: CASSLVGRLYNEQFF
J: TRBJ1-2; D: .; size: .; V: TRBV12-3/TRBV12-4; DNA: TGTGCCAGCAGTCTATCGCAGGGATTCTACACCTTC; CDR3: CASSLSQGFYTF
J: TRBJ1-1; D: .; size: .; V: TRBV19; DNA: TGTGCCAGTAGTATCCAGGCAGGCCTGAACACTGAAGCTTTCTTT; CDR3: CASSIQAGLNTEAFF
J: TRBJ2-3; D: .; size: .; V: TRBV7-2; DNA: TGTGCCAGCAGCTTAGGCGGGACAGATACGCAGTATTTT; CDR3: CASSLGGTDTQYF
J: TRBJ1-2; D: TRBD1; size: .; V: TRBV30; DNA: TGTGCCTGGAGCGATCAGGGGGTTACGGGTGGCTACACCTTC; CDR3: CAWSDQGVTGGYTF
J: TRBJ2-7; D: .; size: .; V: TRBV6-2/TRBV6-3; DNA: TGTGCCAGCAGTTATTCGGCGGGATGGTACGAGCAGTACTTC; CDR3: CASSYSAGWYEQYF
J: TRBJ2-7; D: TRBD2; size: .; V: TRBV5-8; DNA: TGTGCCAGCAGCTTCGGGACTAGCACCTACGAGCAGTACTTC; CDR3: CASSFGTSTYEQYF
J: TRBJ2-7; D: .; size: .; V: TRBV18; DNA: TGTGCCAGCTCACCACAAGGGACAAACGAGCAGTACTTC; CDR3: CASSPQGTNEQYF
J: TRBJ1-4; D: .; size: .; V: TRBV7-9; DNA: TGTGCCAGCAGCCAGCCAGGGGTGGGTGAAAAACTGTTTTTT; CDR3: CASSQPGVGEKLFF
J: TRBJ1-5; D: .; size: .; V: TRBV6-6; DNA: TGTGCCAGCAGCCTTCGCCAGGGCAATCAGCCCCAGCATTTT; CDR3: CASSLRQGNQPQHF
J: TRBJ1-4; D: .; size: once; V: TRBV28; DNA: TGTGCCAGCAGTCCCCCCCCGACAAGTGAAAAACTGTTTTTT; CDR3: CASSPPPTSEKLFF
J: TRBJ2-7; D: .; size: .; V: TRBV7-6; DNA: TGTGCCAGCAGCCCTATACTCGTGGACGGACTCAGCTCCTACGAGCAGTACTTC; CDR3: CASSPILVDGLSSYEQYF
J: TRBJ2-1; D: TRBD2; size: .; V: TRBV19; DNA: TGTGCCAGTAAAGATCGGGCGGGAGCACTTGAGCAGTTCTTC; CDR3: CASKDRAGALEQFF
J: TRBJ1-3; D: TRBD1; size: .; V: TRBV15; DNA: TGTGCCACCAGCAGATACCGGGACAGGACTTCTGGAAACACCATATATTTT; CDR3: CATSRYRDRTSGNTIYF
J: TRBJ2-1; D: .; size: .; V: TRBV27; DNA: TGTGCCAGCAGTTTCGTGGACAGCTCCTACAATGAGCAGTTCTTC; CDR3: CASSFVDSSYNEQFF
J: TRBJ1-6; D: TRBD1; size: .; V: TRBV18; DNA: TGTGCCAGCTCACCGCGACAGGGCGGGTCACCCCTCCACTTT; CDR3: CASSPRQGGSPLHF
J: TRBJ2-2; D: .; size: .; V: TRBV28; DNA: TGTGCCAGCAGTTTAGCTAGCGACGCGAACACCGGGGAGCTGTTTTTT; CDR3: CASSLASDANTGELFF
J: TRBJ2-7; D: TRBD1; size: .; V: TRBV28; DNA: TGTGCCAGCAGTTTGTGGACAGGGGCCGGTGGCGAGCAGTACTTC; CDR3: CASSLWTGAGGEQYF
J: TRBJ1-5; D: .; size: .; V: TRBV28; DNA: TGTGCCAGCAGTCGGATTCACGGAGGCAATCAGCCCCAGCATTTT; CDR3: CASSRIHGGNQPQHF
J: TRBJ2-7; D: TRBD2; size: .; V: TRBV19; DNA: TGTGCCAGTAGTATAGGGACTAGCGGCTCCTACGAGCAGTACTTC; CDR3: CASSIGTSGSYEQYF
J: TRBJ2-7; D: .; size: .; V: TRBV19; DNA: TGTGCCAGTAGTAGGACCCCGGACATCTACTCCTACGAGCAGTACTTC; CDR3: CASSRTPDIYSYEQYF
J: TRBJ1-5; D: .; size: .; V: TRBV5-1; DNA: TGCGCCAGCAGCTTAGGGGAGGCTAGCAATCAGCCCCAGCATTTT; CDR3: CASSLGEASNQPQHF
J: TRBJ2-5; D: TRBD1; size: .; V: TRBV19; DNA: TGTGCCAGCAGACAGGGTCAGGTTTTCGGAGAGACCCAGTACTTC; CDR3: CASRQGQVFGETQYF
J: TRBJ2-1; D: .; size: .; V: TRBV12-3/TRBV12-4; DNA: TGTGCCAGCGGGTCGGGGTACAATGAGCAGTTCTTC; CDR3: CASGSGYNEQFF
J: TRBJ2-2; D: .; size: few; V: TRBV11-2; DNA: TGTGCCAGCAGTCCAATAGCGGAGAACACCGGGGAGCTGTTTTTT; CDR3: CASSPIAENTGELFF
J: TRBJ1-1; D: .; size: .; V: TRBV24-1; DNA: TGTGCCACCAGTGGGACAGACTTGAACACTGAAGCTTTCTTT; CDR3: CATSGTDLNTEAFF
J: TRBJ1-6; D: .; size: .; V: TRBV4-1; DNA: TGCGCCAGCAGCCAAGGCGGAGCTCGCTATAATTCACCCCTCCACTTT; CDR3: CASSQGGARYNSPLHF
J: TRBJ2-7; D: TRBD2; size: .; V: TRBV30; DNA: TGTGCCTCTAGACTAGCGGGAGGCCTCTCCGAGCAGTACTTC; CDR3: CASRLAGGLSEQYF
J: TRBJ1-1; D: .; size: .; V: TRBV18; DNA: TGTGCCAGCTCACCACGCGATTGGAGGGGAATAATGAACACTGAAGCTTTCTTT; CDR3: CASSPRDWRGIMNTEAFF
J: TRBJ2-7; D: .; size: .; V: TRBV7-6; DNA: TGTGCCAGCAGTCCCTTCCCAGGGCCCTTCTACGAGCAGTACTTC; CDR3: CASSPFPGPFYEQYF
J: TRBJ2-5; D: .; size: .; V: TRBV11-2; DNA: TGTGCCAGCAGAAAGATGGGTAGCGGAAACCAAGAGACCCAGTACTTC; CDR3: CASRKMGSGNQETQYF
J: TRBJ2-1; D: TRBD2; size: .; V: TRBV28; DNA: TGTGCCAGCAAGGCCCCGGGACTAGTACTTGAGCAGTTCTTC; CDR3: CASKAPGLVLEQFF
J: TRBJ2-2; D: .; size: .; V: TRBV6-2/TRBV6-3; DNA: TGTGCCAGCAGTTATCGCAGGGCCGCGAACACCGGGGAGCTGTTTTTT; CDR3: CASSYRRAANTGELFF
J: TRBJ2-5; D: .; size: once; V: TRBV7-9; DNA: TGTGCCAGCAGCTTCGAGGGCCGGAGCGAGACCCAGTACTTC; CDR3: CASSFEGRSETQYF
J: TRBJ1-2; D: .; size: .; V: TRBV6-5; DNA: TGTGCCAGCAGCCGAAGCGGTAACTATGGCTACACCTTC; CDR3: CASSRSGNYGYTF
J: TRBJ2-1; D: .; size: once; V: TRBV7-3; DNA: TGTGCCAGCAGCGCCGCCGGTGGAGACGGCCGTGAGCAGTTCTTC; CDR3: CASSAAGGDGREQFF
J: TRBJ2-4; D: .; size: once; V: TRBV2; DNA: TGTGCCAGCAGTATCAAACAGGGCCCCTGGGACAAAAACATTCAGTACTTC; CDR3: CASSIKQGPWDKNIQYF
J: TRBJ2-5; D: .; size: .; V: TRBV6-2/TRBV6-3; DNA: TGTGCCAGCAGTTTGGGGCAGGGGAGATCTCGTTCCCAGTACTTC; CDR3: CASSLGQGRSRSQYF
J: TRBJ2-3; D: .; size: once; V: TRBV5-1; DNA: TGCGCCAGCAGCTTGGGGCCTGGCACAGATACGCAGTATTTT; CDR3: CASSLGPGTDTQYF
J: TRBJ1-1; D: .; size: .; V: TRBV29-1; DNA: TGCAGCGTTCTAAGTCAGAACACTGAAGCTTTCTTT; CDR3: CSVLSQNTEAFF
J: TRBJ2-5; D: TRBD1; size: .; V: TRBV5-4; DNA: TGTGCCAGCAGCATACAGGGGCTGAAAGAGACCCAGTACTTC; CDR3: CASSIQGLKETQYF
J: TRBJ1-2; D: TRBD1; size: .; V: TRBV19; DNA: TGTGCCAGCTCCCGGGACAGGGGAACCGGCTATGGCTACACCTTC; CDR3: CASSRDRGTGYGYTF